Presented here are 14 T cell receptor beta chains from one specimen sequenced in a study of cytomegalovirus exposure and HLA in healthy donors. This PCR relied on a set of 60 Vbeta primers and 13 Jbeta primers. The method was immunoSEQ multiplex PCR; TCRdb's version includes in-frame clones alone and lacks a portion of them. This repertoire includes roughly 190,000 clones. The specimen was PBMCs. Every receptor here comes from a man aged 25-40 years in good health and CMV-seronegative.

V gene TRBV6-5 combines with J gene TRBJ1-2; 9 positions agree with TRBD1. Germline assignment: CDR1 MNHEY and CDR2 SVGAGI. V was pared by 5 bases and J by 3 bases, with 7 bases of the junction left unmatched. CDR3 length: 15 residues. CDR3 residues: CASSPHGDRDYGYTF. The CDR3 coding sequence is TGTGCCAGCAGTCCCCACGGGGACAGGGACTATGGCTACACCTTC.

V and J are TRBV7-2 and TRBJ2-7, with 9 bases that match TRBD2. This CDR3 contains 14 residues. Germline CDR1 reads SGHTA; CDR2 reads FQGNSA. V lost 1 base, J lost 8 bases, and 6 bases stayed unmatched. CDR3 coding DNA: TGTGCCAGCAGCTTAGGGGCGGCGGGGGGGAAGCAGTACTTC. It is translated as CASSLGAAGGKQYF.

V gene TRBV30 combines with J gene TRBJ1-2; D possibly corresponds to TRBD1 (5 bases). V lost 2 bases and J 4 bases, leaving 14 bases between the germline ends. Germline CDR1 is GTSNPN and CDR2 is SVGIG (reference sequence). This CDR3 is built from 14 residues. CDR3 residues: CAWSPKRGRYGYTF. In DNA form, the CDR3 reads TGTGCCTGGAGTCCAAAGCGGGGACGCTATGGCTACACCTTC.

The genes are TRBV30 and TRBJ1-1; no clear D gene. Trimming removed 0 bases at V and 6 bases at J, with 11 bases between. Per the germline V gene, CDR1 is GTSNPN and CDR2 is SVGIG (reference sequence). The CDR3 runs 13 residues. The CDR3, as DNA: TGTGCCTGGAGTGTCGTGGTTCGGGCTGAAGCTTTCTTT. The encoded protein is CAWSVVVRAEAFF.

This CDR3 is CASSSLDRGGNQPQHF. CDR3 sequence (DNA): TGTGCCAGCAGCTCGTTGGACAGGGGTGGCAATCAGCCCCAGCATTTT. The chain joins TRBV7-8 to TRBJ1-5, with 9 positions matching TRBD1. The CDR3 sequence is 16 residues long. CDR1 and CDR2 from the germline V gene are SGHVS and FQNEAQ. The junction had 6 bases not matched to a gene; V was cut back by 4 bases and J by 2 bases.

J is TRBJ1-3 and V is TRBV4-3, with D tentatively TRBD1 (6 bases). This CDR3 spans 15 amino acids. V was trimmed by 1 base and J by 2 bases, leaving 9 bases between them. The V gene's germline CDR1 is LGHNA and CDR2 YSLEER. CDR3 sequence: CASSQVTGTGNTIYF. CDR3 DNA sequence: TGCGCCAGCAGCCAAGTCACAGGGACTGGAAACACCATATATTTT.

Comments on this clone: A junction boundary mismatches the germline segment, possibly from a read error. Other DNA sequences in the sample encode the same CDR3. The chain is built from TRBV5-6 and TRBJ1-1; the match to TRBD1 covers 8 bases. The germline V gene encodes CDR1 SGHDT and CDR2 YYEEEE. This CDR3 has 15 residues. CDR3 in amino acids: CASSRMQGADTEAFF. For the CDR3, the DNA is TGTGCCAGCAGCAGGATGCAGGGGGCGGACACTGAAGCCTTCTTT.

This rearrangement joins TRBV19 to TRBJ1-3; 8 bases are a match to TRBD1. The CDR3 sequence is 16 residues long. Germline CDR1 LNHDA, CDR2 SQIVND (reference sequence). V lost 1 base, J lost 0 bases, and 2 bases stayed unmatched. The CDR3 protein is CASSIVTGGSGNTIYF. In DNA form, the CDR3 reads TGTGCCAGTAGTATAGTCACAGGGGGCTCTGGAAACACCATATATTTT. Full variable domain (missing parts from reference TRBV19 and TRBJ1-3): DGGITQSPKYLFRKEGQNVTLSCEQNLNHDAMYWYRQDPGQGLRLIYYSQIVNDFQKGDIAEGYSVSREKKESFPLTVTSAQKNPTAFYLCASSIVTGGSGNTIYFGEGSWLTVV.

The chain links TRBV11-2 to TRBJ2-7, with a possible D match to TRBD2 (6 bases). V lost 7 bases and J lost 4, with 14 bases in between. CDR3 length equals 13 residues. In germline, CDR1 is SGHAT, CDR2 FQNNGV. CDR3 in amino acids: CASMSWGGYEQYF. In DNA, the CDR3 is TGTGCCAGCATGTCGTGGGGAGGTTACGAGCAGTACTTC.

This chain uses TRBV11-2 with TRBJ1-2; 7 bases line up with TRBD1. This CDR3 is 15 amino acids long. The junction had 12 bases not matched to a gene; V was cut back by 3 bases and J by 8 bases. The germline gives CDR1 SGHAT, CDR2 FQNNGV. CDR3 residues: CASSFSMGQRIGYTF. The CDR3 nucleotides are TGTGCCAGCAGCTTTTCCATGGGACAGAGGATCGGCTACACCTTC.

The rearrangement uses TRBV6-1 and TRBJ2-1; the match to TRBD1 covers 10 bases. CDR1 is MNHNS and CDR2 is SASEGT in the germline V gene. This CDR3 is 17 amino acids long. With 4 bases clipped from V and 4 bases from J, the junction kept 10 bases outside the gene matches. As DNA, the CDR3 is TGTGCCAGCAGTGGGGGACAGGGGCTGGGGCTTTACAATGAGCAGTTCTTC. It specifies CASSGGQGLGLYNEQFF.

The rearrangement uses TRBV7-2 and TRBJ2-7; 7 bases are shared with TRBD1. CDR1 is SGHTA and CDR2 is FQGNSA in the germline V gene. The CDR3 spans 13 residues. Trimming cost V 5 bases and J 7 bases; bases outside gene matches: 8. CDR3 in DNA: TGTGCCAGCAGCCAAGGACAGGCCCTGGAGCAGTACTTC. Its protein product is CASSQGQALEQYF.

The chain employs TRBV28 and TRBJ1-2, with D hard to call. The CDR3 consists of 12 residues. The germline V gene encodes CDR1 MDHEN and CDR2 SYDVKM. Trimming cost V 1 base and J 8 bases, with 8 bases left between them. Here the CDR3 DNA reads TGTGCCAGCAGTTTATACGGAGAGGGCTACACCTTC. Residues: CASSLYGEGYTF.

The rearrangement uses TRBV7-2 and TRBJ2-7, with D possibly TRBD2 on 6 matching bases. The CDR3 totals 15 residues. Trimming pared 1 base from V and 3 bases from J, leaving 13 bases between. Germline V gives CDR1 SGHTA, CDR2 FQGNSA. The CDR3 reads CASSLVLASHYEQYF. As DNA, the CDR3 is TGTGCCAGCAGCTTAGTCCTAGCGTCCCACTACGAGCAGTACTTC.